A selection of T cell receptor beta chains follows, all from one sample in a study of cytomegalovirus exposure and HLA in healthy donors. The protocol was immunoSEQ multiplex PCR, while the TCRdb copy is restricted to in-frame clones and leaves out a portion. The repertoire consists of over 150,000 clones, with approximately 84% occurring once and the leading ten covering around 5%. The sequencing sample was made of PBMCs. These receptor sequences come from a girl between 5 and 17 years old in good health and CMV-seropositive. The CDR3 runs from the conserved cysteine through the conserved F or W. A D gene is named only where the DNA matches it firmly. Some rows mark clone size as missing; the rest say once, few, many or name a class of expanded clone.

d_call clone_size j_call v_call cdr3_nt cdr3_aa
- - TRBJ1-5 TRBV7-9 TGTGCCAGCAGCCCCGGTACCAATCGGCCCCAGCATTTT CASSPGTNRPQHF
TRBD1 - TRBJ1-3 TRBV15 TGTGCCACCAGCAGAGGTGGGACAGGGACGATTAGGTCTGGAAACACCATATATTTT CATSRGGTGTIRSGNTIYF
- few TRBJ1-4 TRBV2 TGTGCCAGCGGGCAGGATGAAAAACTGTTTTTT CASGQDEKLFF
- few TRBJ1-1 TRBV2 TGTGCCAGCAGTAGTGGAGCAGACCCTGAAGCTTTCTTT CASSSGADPEAFF
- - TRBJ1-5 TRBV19 TGTGCCAGTAGTATTGGACTGTATAGCAATCAGCCCCAGCATTTT CASSIGLYSNQPQHF
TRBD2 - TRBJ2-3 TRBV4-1 TGCGCCAGCAGCCAACCAGGGGGGACTAGCGGGGAATTACTAAGGGATTTT CASSQPGGTSGELLRDF
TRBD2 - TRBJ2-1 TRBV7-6 TGTGCCAGCAGTCCGACTAGCGGGGCATACAATGAGCAGTTCTTC CASSPTSGAYNEQFF
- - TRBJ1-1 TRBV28 TGTGCCAGCAGTTTGCTTTCGGGGGATAATATGGGCACTGAAGCTTTCTTT CASSLLSGDNMGTEAFF
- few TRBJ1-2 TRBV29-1 TGCAGCGTCGCAGGGGATTCTAACTATGGCTACACCTTC CSVAGDSNYGYTF
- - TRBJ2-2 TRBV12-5 TGTGCTAGTGGTGGCGAGGTGACCGGGGAGCTGTTTTTT CASGGEVTGELFF
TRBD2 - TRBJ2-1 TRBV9 TGTGCCAGCAGCGTAGCTCTAGGGCTAGCGGGGGGCCAGAGCTCCTACAATGAGCAGTTCTTC CASSVALGLAGGQSSYNEQFF
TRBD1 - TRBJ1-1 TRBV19 TGTGCCAGCCACCGACAGGGGCGCGCTGAAGCTTTCTTT CASHRQGRAEAFF
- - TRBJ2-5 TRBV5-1 TGCGCCAGCAGCTTTTCGAGGGAGACCCAGTACTTC CASSFSRETQYF
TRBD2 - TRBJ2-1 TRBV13 TGTGCCAGCAGCGACCCCGGGACTAACACATACAATGAGCAGTTCTTC CASSDPGTNTYNEQFF
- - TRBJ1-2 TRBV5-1 TGCGCCAGCAGCCCAATTACAGACGGTGGCTATGGCTACACCTTC CASSPITDGGYGYTF
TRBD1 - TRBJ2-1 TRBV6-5 TGTGCCAGCAGTTACCGGGACAGCTCCTACAATGAGCAGTTCTTC CASSYRDSSYNEQFF
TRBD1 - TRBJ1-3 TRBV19 TGTGCCAGTAGTAGGGACAGGACTGGAAACACCATATATTTT CASSRDRTGNTIYF
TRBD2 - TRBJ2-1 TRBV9 TGTGCCAGCAGCGCGGGACTACAAAACTACAATGAGCAGTTCTTC CASSAGLQNYNEQFF
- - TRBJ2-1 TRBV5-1 TGCGCCAGCGGGGGCGAAGGGTTAAGCTCCTACAATGAGCAGTTCTTC CASGGEGLSSYNEQFF
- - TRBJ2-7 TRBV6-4 TGTGCCAGCATCAACCGACGGGGTCCGTACTTC CASINRRGPYF
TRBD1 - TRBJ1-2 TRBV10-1 TGCGCCAGCAGTGAAGCAGGGGGCTTACCGAACTATGGCTACACCTTC CASSEAGGLPNYGYTF
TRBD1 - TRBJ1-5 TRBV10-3 TGTGCCATCAGTGGACAGGGGATCCTTAAAGGGTGGCCCCAGCATTTT CAISGQGILKGWPQHF
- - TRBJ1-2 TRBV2 TGTGCCAGCAGTAGTGGGCACAACTATGGCTACACCTTC CASSSGHNYGYTF
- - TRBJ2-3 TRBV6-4 TGTGCCAGCAGTGACTCGGGGGCGTCAGATACGCAGTATTTT CASSDSGASDTQYF
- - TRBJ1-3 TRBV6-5 TGTGCCAGCGGAGGCGCGAGCTCTGGAAACACCATATATTTT CASGGASSGNTIYF
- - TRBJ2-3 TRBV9 TGTGCCAGCAGCGTAGGGAGGTGGGATACGCAGTATTTT CASSVGRWDTQYF
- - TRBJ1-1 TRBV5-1 TGCGCCAGCAGCTTGGTTGTGGCTGCTGAAGCTTTCTTT CASSLVVAAEAFF
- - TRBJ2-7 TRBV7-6 TGTGCCAGCAGCTTAGTCGGTTACGAATCTAGGTACGAGCAGTACTTC CASSLVGYESRYEQYF
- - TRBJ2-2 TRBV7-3 TGTGCCAGCAGCAACTACAGGGGGGGCACCGGGGAGCTGTTTTTT CASSNYRGGTGELFF
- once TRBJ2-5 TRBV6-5 TGTGCCAGCAGTAGGGGGGGGCCCTCAGAGACCCAGTACTTC CASSRGGPSETQYF
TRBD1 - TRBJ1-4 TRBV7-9 TGTGCCAGCAGAATAACCGGGACAGGGGTAGAAAAACTGTTTTTT CASRITGTGVEKLFF
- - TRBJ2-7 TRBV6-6 TGTGCCAGCAGCACGACAGGACCTCTGTTGAACGAGCAGTACTTC CASSTTGPLLNEQYF
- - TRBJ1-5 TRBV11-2 TGTGCCAGCAGCATTAAACAGGGTCGGGATCAGCCCCAGCATTTT CASSIKQGRDQPQHF
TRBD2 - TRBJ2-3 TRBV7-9 TGTGCCAGCAGCTCTAGCGGGGGGGCATCAGATACGCAGTATTTT CASSSSGGASDTQYF
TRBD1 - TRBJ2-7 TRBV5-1 TGCGCCAGCAGCTTCCACAGGGGGCACGAGCAGTACTTC CASSFHRGHEQYF